The T cell receptor (beta chain) under discussion was sequenced for a study of metastatic and nonmetastatic thyroid tumors. Findings and caveats of the study: TCR beta diversity was reportedly significantly higher in malignant thyroid tumors than benign nodules, in blood and tumor.

By proportion, this clone is medium-sized (0.01 to 0.1%). No antigen is known for it. V lost 0 bases and J lost 4; bases outside the gene matches: 0. The CDR3 length is 13 residues. Germline V gives CDR1 SGHRS, CDR2 YFSETQ. All patients reached thyroid surgery having received no treatment beforehand. MiXCR reprocessed the PCR reads for TCRdb. There are around 17,000 clones in the sample; roughly 20% occur only once, and around 7.5% lies in the top ten. The sequence was obtained from a female donor with papillary thyroid cancer or a benign thyroid nodule (not recorded which). Some clones in this sample may be carry-over from other donors' samples. What was sequenced was adjacent normal tissue. The chain joins TRBV5-1 to TRBJ2-7, with 8 bases aligning to TRBD2. The CDR3 coding sequence is TGCGCCAGCAGCTTGGCTAGCGGGTACGAGCAGTACTTC. Amino acid sequence: CASSLASGYEQYF.